This T cell receptor beta chain was documented in a study of regulatory and conventional T cells in breast cancer (dated by TCRdb to the mid-2010s). Spanning cysteine to phenylalanine, the CDR3 consists of 14 amino acids. Solely the CDR3 DNA is kept, with 42 bases framed from the first base. CDR1 MNHEY and CDR2 SMNVEV are derived from the germline V gene (reference sequence). The V end loses 3 bases and the J end loses 5 bases, and a stretch of 11 bases separates them. Library preparation used PCR. Reads for this sample came from an Illumina MiSeq. TCRdb's own reprocessing of the public reads used fastp at Q25 and MiXCR and kept productive beta chains. Rows with a matching CDR3 protein are joined into one entry that keeps the most common DNA and genes. The sample includes 9,900 or so distinct CDR3 sequences, with roughly 34% observed a single time. 5.9% of the sample goes to the ten largest clones.

As for this clonotype: Its antigen has not been determined. No qualities accompany the bases; no much larger clone lies one base away.

The chain joins TRBV27 to TRBJ1-5, with TRBD1 as a weak D call on 6 bases. The sample consisted of conventional T cells from blood. The sequence was obtained from a male donor in good health. The DNA sequence reads TGTGCCAGCAGTTTGAGGGGGAGCGATCAGCCCCAGCATTTT. This encodes CASSLRGSDQPQHF.